This T cell receptor (beta chain) was sequenced for a study of blood T cell repertoires in COVID-19. Study background: Sites across the United States, Italy and Spain contributed samples from acute and convalescent COVID-19. PBMCs, B-cell-depleted T cells, or T cells provided the cDNA or gDNA that made up the material.

In the original workflow: Reference gene primers were amplified, and this amplification served to estimate nucleated cell counts. Assay: immunoSEQ multiplex PCR; the TCRdb copy retains only in-frame clones and omits some. For V, J and clone size, that table is used; D and trimming come from the DNA. The sample records tens of thousands of clones, 77% being singletons. Germline V gene sequence: CDR1 MDHEN, CDR2 SYDVKM. The length of the CDR3 is 11 residues. With 2 bases removed from V and 8 bases from J, the gap between germline ends came to 6 bases. Specimen: peripheral blood. This rearrangement joins TRBV28 to TRBJ1-2; D unclear. The sequence came from a woman in her 70s with acute or convalescent COVID-19. The CDR3 reads CASSLTRGYTF. The DNA of the CDR3 is TGTGCCAGCAGTTTAACCCGGGGCTACACCTTC.